Detailed here is one T cell receptor (beta chain). Its antigen is not identified. The entry originates in a study of T cell responses to AZD1222 COVID-19 vaccine. Overall study results and limits: The study sampled repertoires only after the peak T cell response. Only five or six individuals given AZD1222 were seropositive at baseline.

The V gene end was trimmed by 3 bases and the J gene end by 4 bases; junction bases not matched to a gene: 10. Germline CDR1 reads SGHTS; CDR2 reads YDEGEE. The CDR3 consists of 16 residues. Here immunoSEQ multiplex PCR was the method, and the copy in TCRdb shows in-frame clones only, minus some. Of about 120,000 clones detected, approximately 90% appear once; the ten largest clones hold 11%. Sequencing used peripheral blood, obtained on day 0 of MenACWY control vaccination. The genes are TRBV5-8 and TRBJ2-7; 10 bases are shared with TRBD2. The origin of this receptor is an adult in good health. The CDR3: CASSYGASGSGYEQYF. The DNA for the CDR3 is TGTGCCAGCAGCTATGGGGCTAGCGGGAGTGGGTACGAGCAGTACTTC.